Listed below are T cell receptor beta chains from one sample, sequenced in a study of cytomegalovirus exposure and HLA in healthy donors. Produced via immunoSEQ multiplex PCR; TCRdb's table is partial and in-frame only. The table has some 100,000 clones, 62% seen once. The sequenced material came from PBMCs. The receptors here all came from a woman in her 30s in good health and CMV-seropositive. CDR3s include the opening cysteine and the closing phenylalanine or tryptophan. A D gene is named only where the DNA matches it firmly. For some rows the clone size is stated as once, few or many, or as a class when expanded; others skip it.

>TRBD2|TRBJ2-5|-|TRBV4-3
CASSRRTSGGEYQETQYF
TGCGCCAGCAGCCGTCGGACTAGCGGGGGGGAATACCAAGAGACCCAGTACTTC
>TRBD1|TRBJ2-2|-|TRBV18
CASRPAGGNTGELFF
TGTGCCAGCCGACCAGCAGGGGGGAACACCGGGGAGCTGTTTTTT
>-|TRBJ1-2|many|TRBV6-6
CASSYKDSFGGYTF
TGTGCCAGCAGTTACAAGGACAGTTTTGGTGGCTACACCTTC
>-|TRBJ2-7|few|TRBV29-1
CSVVLVTDPPYEQYF
TGCAGCGTTGTTTTGGTCACAGATCCCCCCTACGAGCAGTACTTC
>-|TRBJ2-7|-|TRBV6-4
CASSESPGHGEQYF
TGTGCCAGCAGTGAGTCACCGGGACATGGCGAGCAGTACTTC
>-|TRBJ1-5|few|TRBV5-6
CASSFFGREDQPQHF
TGTGCCAGCAGCTTTTTCGGCAGGGAAGATCAGCCCCAGCATTTT
>TRBD1|TRBJ1-5|few|TRBV2
CASRTGGPYQPQHF
TGTGCCAGCAGGACAGGGGGGCCTTATCAGCCCCAGCATTTT
>-|TRBJ2-4|once|TRBV7-2
CASSVMGHGVADIQYF
TGTGCCAGCAGCGTCATGGGACACGGGGTTGCGGACATTCAGTACTTC
>TRBD2|TRBJ2-2|-|TRBV7-9
CASSSTGGVVGELFF
TGTGCCAGCAGCTCCACGGGAGGGGTCGTCGGGGAGCTGTTTTTT
>-|TRBJ1-1|few|TRBV7-9
CASSLDTPAFF
TGTGCCAGCAGCTTAGACACGCCAGCTTTCTTT
>-|TRBJ2-7|once|TRBV15
CATSRDSGVFYEQYF
TGTGCCACCAGCAGAGACTCAGGGGTTTTCTACGAGCAGTACTTC
>TRBD1|TRBJ2-7|few|TRBV15
CATSRGTGGFPYEQYF
TGTGCCACCAGCAGAGGCACAGGGGGCTTTCCGTACGAGCAGTACTTC
>TRBD2|TRBJ2-3|few|TRBV10-1
CASSESGSGGVTDTQYF
TGCGCCAGCAGTGAGTCCGGTAGCGGGGGGGTCACAGATACGCAGTATTTT
>TRBD2|TRBJ2-3|-|TRBV5-1
CASSLETSRTDTQYF
TGCGCCAGCAGCTTGGAGACTAGCAGGACAGATACGCAGTATTTT
>-|TRBJ2-2|few|TRBV2
CASSELEKRTGELFF
TGTGCCAGCAGTGAATTGGAGAAACGAACCGGGGAGCTGTTTTTT
>-|TRBJ1-1|few|TRBV7-3
CASSASMNTEAFF
TGTGCCAGCAGCGCTAGTATGAACACTGAAGCTTTCTTT
>TRBD2|TRBJ2-1|-|TRBV30
CAWSSAGGTYNEQFF
TGTGCCTGGAGTTCAGCGGGGGGGACCTACAATGAGCAGTTCTTC
>-|TRBJ2-7|-|TRBV29-1
CSARPGNSYEQYF
TGCAGCGCGAGGCCGGGGAACTCCTACGAGCAGTACTTC
>TRBD1|TRBJ1-6|-|TRBV27
CASSLLAGGIYNSPLHF
TGTGCCAGCAGTTTACTGGCAGGGGGCATCTATAATTCACCCCTCCACTTT
>-|TRBJ1-2|-|TRBV5-1
CASSLEGQLYGYTF
TGCGCCAGCAGCTTGGAGGGGCAGCTCTATGGCTACACCTTC
>TRBD1|TRBJ1-2|-|TRBV27
CASSPGTDYGYTF
TGTGCCAGCAGTCCGGGGACAGACTATGGCTACACCTTC
>TRBD2|TRBJ2-7|once|TRBV7-9
CASTPPGGGLSYEQYF
TGTGCCAGCACCCCCCCGGGAGGAGGGCTGTCCTACGAGCAGTACTTC
>TRBD1|TRBJ2-6|-|TRBV5-4
CASSLGTGIASGANVLTF
TGTGCCAGCAGCTTGGGGACAGGTATAGCATCTGGGGCCAACGTCCTGACTTTC
>-|TRBJ2-5|-|TRBV5-1
CASSLWGQGETQYF
TGCGCCAGCAGCCTCTGGGGGCAGGGGGAGACCCAGTACTTC
>TRBD2|TRBJ2-2|-|TRBV4-2
CASSQLAGSGELFF
TGTGCCAGCAGCCAGCTAGCGGGGTCCGGGGAGCTGTTTTTT
>-|TRBJ1-1|-|TRBV5-4
CASSFSWGSNTEAFF
TGTGCCAGCAGCTTCTCCTGGGGCTCGAACACTGAAGCTTTCTTT
>-|TRBJ2-3|-|TRBV29-1
CSVKRRPGLVGTDTQYF
TGCAGCGTCAAAAGACGTCCGGGTCTCGTTGGGACAGATACGCAGTATTTT
>TRBD2|TRBJ2-3|-|TRBV7-2
CASSLRSGRGAGDTQYF
TGTGCCAGCAGCCTCCGCTCGGGGCGGGGGGCTGGAGATACGCAGTATTTT
>TRBD1|TRBJ1-1|-|TRBV7-6
CASSSMPDRVEAFF
TGTGCCAGCAGCTCAATGCCAGACAGGGTTGAAGCTTTCTTT
>-|TRBJ1-5|-|TRBV27
CASSFGGAFNQPQHF
TGTGCCAGCAGTTTTGGGGGGGCCTTCAATCAGCCCCAGCATTTT
>-|TRBJ2-5|-|TRBV7-7
CASSFSGNQETQYF
TGTGCTAGCAGCTTTAGCGGAAACCAAGAGACCCAGTACTTC
>-|TRBJ1-1|-|TRBV6-5
CASSAGPNTEAFF
TGTGCCAGCAGTGCGGGACCGAACACTGAAGCTTTCTTT